This entry features one TCR beta chain sequence. These data originate in a study of long-term antiretroviral therapy in people with HIV. Version v3.0 of the immunoSEQ assay was performed at survey level. Method: immunoSEQ multiplex PCR; TCRdb's copy keeps in-frame clones and lacks some. The table has thousands of clones, less than 90% seen once. V was cut by 2 bases and J by 3 bases, with 16 bases left in between. Germline V gene data show CDR1 as SNHLY and CDR2 as FYNNEI. The CDR3 is 16 amino acids. The samples, holding about 1-10 million cryopreserved PBMC, were thawed before DNA extraction was carried out.

The chain uses TRBV2 and TRBJ1-2, with a possible D match to TRBD1 (5 bases). This clonotype was obtained from a man younger than 45 with HIV. The sample consisted of unsorted PBMCs, taken 0.3 years before starting antiretroviral therapy. For the CDR3, the DNA is TGTGCCAGCAGTGAATTTTCCTCACAGGAGGACTATGGCTACACCTTC. Protein sequence: CASSEFSSQEDYGYTF.